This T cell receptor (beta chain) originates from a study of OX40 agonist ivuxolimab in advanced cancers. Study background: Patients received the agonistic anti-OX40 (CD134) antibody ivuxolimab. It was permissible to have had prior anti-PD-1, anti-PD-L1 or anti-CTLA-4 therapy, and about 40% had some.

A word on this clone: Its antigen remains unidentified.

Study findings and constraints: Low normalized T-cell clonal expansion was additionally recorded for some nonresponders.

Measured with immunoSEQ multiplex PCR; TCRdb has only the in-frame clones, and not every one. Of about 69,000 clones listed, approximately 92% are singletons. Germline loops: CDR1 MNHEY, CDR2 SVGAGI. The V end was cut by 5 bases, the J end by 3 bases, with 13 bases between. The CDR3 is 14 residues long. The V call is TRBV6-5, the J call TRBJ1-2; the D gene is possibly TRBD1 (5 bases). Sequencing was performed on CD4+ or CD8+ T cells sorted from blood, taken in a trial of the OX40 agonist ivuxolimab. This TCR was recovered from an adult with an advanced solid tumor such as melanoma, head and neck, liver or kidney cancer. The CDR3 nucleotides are TGTGCCAGCAGTCCCCGGGACTTGGACTATGGCTACACCTTC. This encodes CASSPRDLDYGYTF.